This entry lists 18 T cell receptor beta chains sequenced from one sample in a study of Ad26.COV2.S vaccination and SARS-CoV-2 variants. Treatment: approximately 18 received Ad26.COV2.S at low or high dose, single or two shots; roughly five received placebo; per-sample allocation not given. Sampling occurred on day 63 after the first vaccine or placebo injection. The data were produced by immunoSEQ multiplex PCR, yet TCRdb's version contains in-frame clones alone and is incomplete. Found here are about 350,000 clones, roughly 90% of them singletons; the top ten hold 5%. The sample here was peripheral blood, taken in a trial of Ad26.COV2.S vaccine versus placebo. Source of these receptors: a person aged 18-60 years who received the Ad26.COV2.S COVID-19 vaccine or a placebo.

This chain connects TRBV4-1 to TRBJ2-1; 7 bases fit TRBD1. V lost 4 bases and J lost 7; bases outside the gene matches: 13. This CDR3 comprises 16 residues. Germline assignment: CDR1 MGHRA and CDR2 YSYEKL. CDR3 sequence reads: CASSLFGGRGPNEQFF. The CDR3 DNA reads TGCGCCAGCAGCCTATTTGGGGGTAGGGGGCCAAATGAGCAGTTCTTC.

In regard to this clone: Other nucleotide sequences from this sample produce the same CDR3. The J gene is TRBJ2-5, the V gene TRBV28; the D gene is possibly TRBD2 (6 bases). The CDR3 covers 14 residues. Deletions cut 3 bases from V and 4 bases from J, with 12 bases between. Germline CDR1 and CDR2: MDHEN and SYDVKM. CDR3 DNA sequence: TGTGCCAGCAGTTTGCCAGGGAGGCGAGAGACCCAGTACTTC. Residues: CASSLPGRRETQYF.

This clone was seen a few times. The chain joins TRBV10-1 to TRBJ2-7, with 9 bases lining up with TRBD1. This CDR3 contains 17 residues. V lost 0 bases and J lost 1; bases outside the gene matches: 7. CDR1 is WNHNN, CDR2 SYGVQD, per germline (reference sequence). This CDR3 is CASSESMRTGVSYEQYF. CDR3 nucleotide sequence: TGCGCCAGCAGTGAGTCGATGCGGACAGGGGTGTCCTACGAGCAGTACTTC.

Only a few counts were recorded for this clone. The gene calls are TRBV10-3 and TRBJ1-2; maybe TRBD1 (5 bases). Germline V CDR1 and CDR2: ENHRY, SYGVKD. The CDR3 has 13 amino acids. Trimming left V 3 bases short and J 5 bases short, with 10 bases between. Here the CDR3 DNA reads TGTGCCATCAGTGAAGGGGCAGAGTATGGCTACACCTTC. Protein: CAISEGAEYGYTF.

This sequence joins TRBV7-9 and TRBJ2-7; D is undetermined. Germline values: CDR1 SEHNR, CDR2 FQNEAQ (reference sequence). This CDR3 has 15 amino acids. The ends were cut back, 0 bases at V and 1 base at J, with 10 bases in the middle. The CDR3 spells CASSLARSSSYEQYF. Written as DNA, the CDR3 is TGTGCCAGCAGCTTAGCGCGCTCGTCTTCCTACGAGCAGTACTTC.

The rearrangement joins TRBV7-9 to TRBJ2-6; TRBD1 might be the D (6 bases). The ends were cut back, 5 bases at V and 0 bases at J, with 20 bases in the middle. The CDR3 has 19 residues. Germline V gene lookup returns CDR1 SEHNR and CDR2 FQNEAQ (reference sequence). The chain's CDR3 is CASSTGLVPASSGANVLTF. The CDR3, as DNA: TGTGCCAGCAGCACAGGGCTCGTGCCAGCCAGCTCTGGGGCCAACGTCCTGACTTTC.

J is TRBJ1-1 and V is TRBV18, with TRBD1 matching 8 bases. J was trimmed by 1 base and V by 2 bases; bases with no gene match: 6. The CDR3 is 16 residues long. Looked up from germline, CDR1 is KGHSH and CDR2 is LQKENI. The CDR3 region is CASSPTRTGWNTEAFF. DNA of the CDR3: TGTGCCAGCTCACCAACAAGGACAGGGTGGAACACTGAAGCTTTCTTT.

This chain links TRBV12-3 or TRBV12-4 with TRBJ1-1; D is uncertain. The CDR3 has 13 residues. The V gene lost 6 bases and the J gene lost 6 bases, with 14 bases spanning the gap. The CDR3 DNA follows: TGTGCCAGCAGAAATCCGGGGTTGCCTGAAGCTTTCTTT. It yields the protein CASRNPGLPEAFF.

The chain combines TRBV11-2 with TRBJ1-2, with D possibly being TRBD1 (5 bases). Looked up from germline, CDR1 is SGHAT and CDR2 is FQNNGV. CDR3 length: 16 amino acids. Trimming took 5 bases from V and 6 from J, leaving 22 bases between them. CDR3 loop: CASSGGRGQGDDGYTF. CDR3 in DNA: TGTGCCAGCAGCGGTGGAAGAGGTCAGGGAGACGATGGCTACACCTTC.

This chain uses TRBV21-1 with TRBJ2-1; whether TRBD1, the table's D call, matches the DNA was not checked. TRBV21-1 is an annotated pseudogene. CDR3 length equals 14 residues. The CDR3 sequence: CASSNGQGDNEQFF. As DNA, the CDR3 is TGTGCCAGCAGCAATGGACAGGGGGACAATGAGCAGTTCTTC.

The chain recombines TRBV9 with TRBJ1-6, with 9 nucleotides matching TRBD1. The V segment lost 2 bases and the J segment 7 bases; nucleotides outside the gene matches: 4. The germline V gene has CDR1 SGDLS and CDR2 YYNGEE. The CDR3 totals 15 residues. CDR3 nucleotide sequence: TGTGCCAGCAGCGTGGGGACAGGGTCCAATTCACCCCTCCACTTT. The encoded protein is CASSVGTGSNSPLHF. Full variable domain (remainder filled in from reference TRBV9 and TRBJ1-6): DSGVTQTPKHLITATGQRVTLRCSPRSGDLSVYWYQQSLDQGLQFLIQYYNGEERAKGNILERFSAQQFPDLHSELNLSSLELGDSALYFCASSVGTGSNSPLHFGNGTRLTVT.

The V call is TRBV10-3, the J call TRBJ1-6; the D is unclear. The ends were cut back, 0 bases at V and 3 bases at J, with 12 bases in the middle. The V gene's germline CDR1 is ENHRY and CDR2 SYGVKD. The CDR3 is 17 residues long. The CDR3 nucleotides read TGTGCCATCAGTGAGTCTTTGGGAGGATTCTATAATTCACCCCTCCACTTT. This gives the protein CAISESLGGFYNSPLHF.

The genes are TRBV4-1 and TRBJ1-1; 7 bases map to TRBD1. Germline trimming cut 5 bases from V and 0 bases from J; bases unmatched to any gene: 15. CDR1 MGHRA and CDR2 YSYEKL come from the germline V gene. The CDR3 loop spans 18 amino acids. The CDR3 reads CASSIHLRDRLLNTEAFF. CDR3 in DNA: TGCGCCAGCAGCATTCACCTCCGGGACAGACTTCTGAACACTGAAGCTTTCTTT.

The genes are TRBV28 and TRBJ1-2; D possibly corresponds to TRBD1 (6 bases). Germline CDR1 MDHEN, CDR2 SYDVKM. CDR3 length: 15 residues. Trimming took 4 bases from V and 5 from J, leaving 17 bases between them. The CDR3 spells CASSSPTTGLYGYTF. CDR3 in DNA: TGTGCCAGCAGTTCGCCTACGACAGGACTGTATGGCTACACCTTC.

The chain carries TRBV4-2 and TRBJ2-2; unclear D gene. From germline, CDR1 is LGHNA and CDR2 YNFKEQ. The CDR3 is made up of 13 amino acids. V lost 2 bases to trimming and J lost 0 bases, with 1 base between them. The CDR3 DNA sequence: TGTGCCAGCAGCCAACCGAACACCGGGGAGCTGTTTTTT. This codes for CASSQPNTGELFF.

The chain uses TRBV7-2 and TRBJ2-5, with TRBD2 matching over 16 bases. V gave up 5 bases and J gave up 5 bases; unmatched junction bases: 5. This CDR3 comprises 16 residues. Germline V gene sequence: CDR1 SGHTA, CDR2 FQGNSA. CDR3 in DNA: TGTGCCAGCAGCACGGGACTAGCGGGAGGGGGTGAGACCCAGTACTTC. Translating gives CASSTGLAGGGETQYF.

The CDR3 DNA follows: TGTGCCAGCACCAGGACTCAGGTTAACTATGGCTACACCTTC. Its translation is CASTRTQVNYGYTF. The chain recombines TRBV28 with TRBJ1-2, with D unresolved. Germline values: CDR1 MDHEN, CDR2 SYDVKM. This CDR3 is built from 14 residues. V shed 7 bases and J shed 1 base, with 13 bases lying between them.

The V and J genes are TRBV13 and TRBJ2-2; tentatively, D is TRBD2 (6 bases). This CDR3 contains 14 residues. Germline loops: CDR1 PRHDT, CDR2 FYEKMQ (reference sequence). Trimming left V 4 bases short and J 5 bases short, with 11 bases between. CDR3 amino acids: CASSSRTTTGELFF. Written as DNA, the CDR3 is TGTGCCAGCAGCTCACGGACTACAACCGGGGAGCTGTTTTTT. The full variable domain, its missing parts supplied by reference TRBV13 and TRBJ2-2, is AAGVIQSPRHLIKEKRETATLKCYPIPRHDTVYWYQQGPGQDPQFLISFYEKMQSDKGSIPDRFSAQQFSDYHSELNMSSLELGDSALYFCASSSRTTTGELFFGEGSRLTVL.